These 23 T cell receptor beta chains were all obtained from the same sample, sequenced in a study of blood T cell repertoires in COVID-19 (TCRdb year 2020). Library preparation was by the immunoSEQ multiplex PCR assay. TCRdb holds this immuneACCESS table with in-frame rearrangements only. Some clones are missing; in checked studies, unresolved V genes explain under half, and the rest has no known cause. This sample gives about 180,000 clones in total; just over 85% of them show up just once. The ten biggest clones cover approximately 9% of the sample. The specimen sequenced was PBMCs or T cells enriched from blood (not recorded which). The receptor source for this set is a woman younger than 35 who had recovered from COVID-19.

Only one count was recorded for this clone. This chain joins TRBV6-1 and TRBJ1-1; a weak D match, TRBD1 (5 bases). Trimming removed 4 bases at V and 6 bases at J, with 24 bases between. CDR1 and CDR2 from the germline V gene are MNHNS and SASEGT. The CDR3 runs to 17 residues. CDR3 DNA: TGTGCCAGCAGTGGCACAACCACAGGTTTTTGGTTCTCTGAAGCTTTCTTT. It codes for CASSGTTTGFWFSEAFF.

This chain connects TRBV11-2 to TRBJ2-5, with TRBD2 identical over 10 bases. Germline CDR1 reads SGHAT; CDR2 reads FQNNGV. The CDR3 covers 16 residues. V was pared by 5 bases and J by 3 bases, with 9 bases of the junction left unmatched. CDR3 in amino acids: CASSETLAGAEETQYF. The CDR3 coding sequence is TGTGCCAGCAGCGAGACGCTAGCGGGGGCCGAAGAGACCCAGTACTTC.

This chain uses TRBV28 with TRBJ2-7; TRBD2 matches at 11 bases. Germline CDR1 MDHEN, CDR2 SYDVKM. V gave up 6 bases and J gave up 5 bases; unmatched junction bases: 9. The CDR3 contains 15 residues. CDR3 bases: TGTGCCAGCAGCCTTGCCGGGACTAGCGGCAACGAGCAGTACTTC. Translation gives CASSLAGTSGNEQYF.

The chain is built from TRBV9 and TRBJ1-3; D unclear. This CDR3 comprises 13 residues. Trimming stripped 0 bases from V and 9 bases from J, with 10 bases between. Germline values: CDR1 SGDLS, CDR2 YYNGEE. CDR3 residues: CASSVVGGSTIYF. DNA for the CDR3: TGTGCCAGCAGCGTAGTTGGAGGGAGCACCATATATTTT.

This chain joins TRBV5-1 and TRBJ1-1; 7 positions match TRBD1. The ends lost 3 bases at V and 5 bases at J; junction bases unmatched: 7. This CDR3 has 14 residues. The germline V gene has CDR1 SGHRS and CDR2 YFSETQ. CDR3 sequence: CASSSTGVRTEAFF. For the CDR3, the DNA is TGCGCCAGCAGCTCCACAGGGGTAAGGACTGAAGCTTTCTTT.

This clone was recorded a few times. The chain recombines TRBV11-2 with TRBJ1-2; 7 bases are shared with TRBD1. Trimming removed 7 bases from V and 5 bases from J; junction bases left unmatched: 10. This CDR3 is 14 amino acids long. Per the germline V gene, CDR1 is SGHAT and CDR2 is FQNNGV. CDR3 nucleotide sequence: TGTGCCAGCACCAAGACAGGGCTTCGGTATGGCTACACCTTC. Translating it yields CASTKTGLRYGYTF.

CDR3 region: CASSSGTVDTGELFF. CDR3 nucleotides: TGTGCCAGCAGCTCCGGGACAGTGGACACCGGGGAGCTGTTTTTT. J is TRBJ2-2 and V is TRBV5-5; 7 bases are a match to TRBD1. Germline V gives CDR1 SGHKS, CDR2 YYEKEE (reference sequence). V was clipped by 3 bases and J by 3 bases; unmatched bases: 5. CDR3 length equals 15 residues.

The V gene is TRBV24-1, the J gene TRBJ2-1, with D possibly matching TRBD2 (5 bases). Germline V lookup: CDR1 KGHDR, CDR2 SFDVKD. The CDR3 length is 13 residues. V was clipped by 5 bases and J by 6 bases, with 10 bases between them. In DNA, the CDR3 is TGTGCCACCAGTGGTTGGACTTTCAATGAGCAGTTCTTC. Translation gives CATSGWTFNEQFF.

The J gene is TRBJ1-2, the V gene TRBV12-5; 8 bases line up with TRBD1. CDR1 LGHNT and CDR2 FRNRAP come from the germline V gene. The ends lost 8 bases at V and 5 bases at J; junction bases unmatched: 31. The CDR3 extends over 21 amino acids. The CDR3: CASTSTGPRDRRITLLYGYTF. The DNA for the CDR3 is TGTGCTAGTACCTCCACCGGTCCCCGGGACAGGCGAATAACCTTACTATATGGCTACACCTTC.

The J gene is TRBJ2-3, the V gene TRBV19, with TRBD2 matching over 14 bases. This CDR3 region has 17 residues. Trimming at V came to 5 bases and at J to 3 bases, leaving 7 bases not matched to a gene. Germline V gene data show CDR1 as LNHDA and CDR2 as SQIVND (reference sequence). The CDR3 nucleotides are TGTGCCAGTAGTTTGGGACTAGCGGGAGTAAGGACAGATACGCAGTATTTT. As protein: CASSLGLAGVRTDTQYF.

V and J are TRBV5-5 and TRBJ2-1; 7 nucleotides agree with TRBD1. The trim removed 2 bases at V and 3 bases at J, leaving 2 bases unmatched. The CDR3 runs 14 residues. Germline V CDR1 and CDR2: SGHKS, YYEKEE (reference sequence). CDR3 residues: CASSFRDSYNEQFF. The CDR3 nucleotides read TGTGCCAGCAGCTTCCGGGACAGCTACAATGAGCAGTTCTTC.

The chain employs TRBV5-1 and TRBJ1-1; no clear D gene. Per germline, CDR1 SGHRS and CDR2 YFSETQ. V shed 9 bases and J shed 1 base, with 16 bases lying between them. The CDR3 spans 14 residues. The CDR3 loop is CATSWTGGNTEAFF. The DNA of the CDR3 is TGCGCCACCAGTTGGACCGGAGGGAACACTGAAGCTTTCTTT.

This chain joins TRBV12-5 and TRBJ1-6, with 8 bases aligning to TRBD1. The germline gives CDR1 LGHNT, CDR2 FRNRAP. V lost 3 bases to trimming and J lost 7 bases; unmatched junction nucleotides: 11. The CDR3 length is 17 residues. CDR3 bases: TGTGCTAGTGGTTTCAGGGGACAGGACGGTAGAAATTCACCCCTCCACTTT. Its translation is CASGFRGQDGRNSPLHF.

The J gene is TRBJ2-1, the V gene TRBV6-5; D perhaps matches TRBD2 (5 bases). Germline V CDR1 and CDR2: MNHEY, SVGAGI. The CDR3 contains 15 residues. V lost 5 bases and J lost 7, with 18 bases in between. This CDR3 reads CASSRSATMGNEQFF. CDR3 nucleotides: TGTGCCAGCAGTCGTAGCGCGACCATGGGGAATGAGCAGTTCTTC.

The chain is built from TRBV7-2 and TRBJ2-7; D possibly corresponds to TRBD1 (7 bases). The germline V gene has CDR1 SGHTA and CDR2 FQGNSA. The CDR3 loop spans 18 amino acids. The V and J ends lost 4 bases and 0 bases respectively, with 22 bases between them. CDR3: CASSSGGGGGNSSYEQYF. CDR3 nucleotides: TGTGCCAGCAGCTCCGGTGGAGGGGGCGGGAACAGCTCCTACGAGCAGTACTTC.

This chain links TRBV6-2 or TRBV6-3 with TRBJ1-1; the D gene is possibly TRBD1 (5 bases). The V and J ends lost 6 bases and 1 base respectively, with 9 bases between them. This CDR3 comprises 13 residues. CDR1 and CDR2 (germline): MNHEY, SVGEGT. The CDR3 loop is CASSSRENTEAFF. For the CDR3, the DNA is TGTGCCAGCAGCTCCAGGGAGAACACTGAAGCTTTCTTT.

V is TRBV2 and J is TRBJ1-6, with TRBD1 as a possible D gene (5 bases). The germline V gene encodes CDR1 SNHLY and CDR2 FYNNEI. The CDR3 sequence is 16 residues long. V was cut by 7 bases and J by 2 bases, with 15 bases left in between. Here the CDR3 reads CASKKGVIAYNSPLHF. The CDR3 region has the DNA TGTGCCAGCAAGAAAGGGGTAATCGCCTATAATTCACCCCTCCACTTT.

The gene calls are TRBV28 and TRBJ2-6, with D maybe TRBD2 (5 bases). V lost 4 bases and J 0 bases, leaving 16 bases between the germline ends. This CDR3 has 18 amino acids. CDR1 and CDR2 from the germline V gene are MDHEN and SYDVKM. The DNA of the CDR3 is TGTGCCAGCAGTTCCGGACTGTTACCTTACTCTGGGGCCAACGTCCTGACTTTC. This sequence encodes CASSSGLLPYSGANVLTF.

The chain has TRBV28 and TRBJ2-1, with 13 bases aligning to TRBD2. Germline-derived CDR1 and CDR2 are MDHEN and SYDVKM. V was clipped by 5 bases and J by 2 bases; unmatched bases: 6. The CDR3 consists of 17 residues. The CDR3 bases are TGTGCCAGCAGTCCGGAACTAGCGGGAGGGCCCTACAATGAGCAGTTCTTC. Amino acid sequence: CASSPELAGGPYNEQFF.

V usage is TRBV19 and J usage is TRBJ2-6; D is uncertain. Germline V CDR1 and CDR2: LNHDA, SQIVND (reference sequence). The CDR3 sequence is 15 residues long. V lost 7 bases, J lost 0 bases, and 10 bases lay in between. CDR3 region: CASTAVASGANVLTF. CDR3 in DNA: TGTGCCAGTACTGCGGTTGCCTCTGGGGCCAACGTCCTGACTTTC.

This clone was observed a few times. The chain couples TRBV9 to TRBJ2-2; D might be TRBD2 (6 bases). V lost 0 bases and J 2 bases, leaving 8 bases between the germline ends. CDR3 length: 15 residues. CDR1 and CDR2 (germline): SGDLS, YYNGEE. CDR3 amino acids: CASSVAGGNTGELFF. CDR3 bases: TGTGCCAGCAGCGTAGCCGGGGGAAACACCGGGGAGCTGTTTTTT. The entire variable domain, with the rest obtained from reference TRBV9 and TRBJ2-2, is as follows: DSGVTQTPKHLITATGQRVTLRCSPRSGDLSVYWYQQSLDQGLQFLIQYYNGEERAKGNILERFSAQQFPDLHSELNLSSLELGDSALYFCASSVAGGNTGELFFGEGSRLTVL.

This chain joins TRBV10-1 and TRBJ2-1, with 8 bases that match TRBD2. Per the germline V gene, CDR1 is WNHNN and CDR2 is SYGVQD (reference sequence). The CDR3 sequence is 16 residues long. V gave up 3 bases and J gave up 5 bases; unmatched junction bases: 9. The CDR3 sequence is CASSETSGGLNNEQFF. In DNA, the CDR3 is TGCGCCAGCAGTGAAACCTCGGGAGGGCTGAACAATGAGCAGTTCTTC.

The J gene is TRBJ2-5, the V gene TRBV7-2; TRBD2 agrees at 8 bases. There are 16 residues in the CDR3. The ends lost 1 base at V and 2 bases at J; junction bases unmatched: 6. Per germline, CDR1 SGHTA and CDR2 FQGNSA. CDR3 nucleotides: TGTGCCAGCAGCTTAGGAAGGGGACTAGGGCAAGAGACCCAGTACTTC. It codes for CASSLGRGLGQETQYF. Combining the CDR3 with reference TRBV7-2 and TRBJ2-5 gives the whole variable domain GAGVSQSPSNKVTEKGKDVELRCDPISGHTALYWYRQSLGQGLEFLIYFQGNSAPDKSGLPSDRFSAERTGGSVSTLTIQRTQQEDSAVYLCASSLGRGLGQETQYFGPGTRLLVL.